The sequence of this T cell receptor beta chain was determined in a study of blood T cell repertoires in COVID-19. Study details: Acute-phase and convalescent COVID-19 samples originated in the United States, Italy and Spain. In each case, the material was cDNA or gDNA derived from T cells, B-cell-depleted T cells, or PBMCs.

The CDR3 sequence is 15 residues long. Germline-derived CDR1 and CDR2 are SEHNR and FQNEAQ (reference sequence). Trimming shortened V by 4 bases and J by 1 base, and 13 bases separated the two germline ends. Study processing details: Amplification from reference gene primers served as the basis for estimated nucleated cell counts. Using immunoSEQ multiplex PCR, the repertoire was profiled, and TCRdb retains in-frame clones only, with some absent. D and trimming come from the DNA, and the V and J calls and clone size come from that table. The sample holds some 250,000 clones, around four fifths seen once.

The sample taken for sequencing was peripheral blood. The genes are TRBV7-9 and TRBJ1-1; TRBD1 is a possible D gene (5 bases). This sequence originates from a man aged 80 or over with acute or convalescent COVID-19. The CDR3 region has the DNA TGTGCCAGCAGCTCCCCCGTGGGGGGGAACACTGAAGCTTTCTTT. This gives the protein CASSSPVGGNTEAFF.